This T cell receptor beta chain is from a study of blood T cell repertoires in COVID-19. In the study overall: Sites across the United States, Italy and Spain contributed samples from acute and convalescent COVID-19. In each case, the material was cDNA or gDNA derived from T cells, B-cell-depleted T cells, or PBMCs.

Original handling: Amplification of reference gene primers was used by the study to estimate nucleated cell counts. The repertoire was sequenced with immunoSEQ multiplex PCR; TCRdb's copy has only in-frame clones and lacks some. Clone size and the V and J calls come from that table; the DNA yielded D and trimming. The table has under 200,000 clones, under 90% seen once; the top ten hold around 6.9%. The CDR3 runs 17 residues. Trimming at V came to 3 bases and at J to 4 bases, leaving 15 bases not matched to a gene. Germline V CDR1 and CDR2: SGDLS, YYNGEE. This chain links TRBV9 with TRBJ1-2; 7 bases agree with TRBD1. This sequence was found in a man aged 60 to 69 with acute or convalescent COVID-19. Sequenced sample: peripheral blood. CDR3 in amino acids: CASSALKPGQSFYGYTF. The CDR3 coding sequence is TGTGCCAGCAGCGCTCTAAAACCGGGACAGTCCTTCTATGGCTACACCTTC.